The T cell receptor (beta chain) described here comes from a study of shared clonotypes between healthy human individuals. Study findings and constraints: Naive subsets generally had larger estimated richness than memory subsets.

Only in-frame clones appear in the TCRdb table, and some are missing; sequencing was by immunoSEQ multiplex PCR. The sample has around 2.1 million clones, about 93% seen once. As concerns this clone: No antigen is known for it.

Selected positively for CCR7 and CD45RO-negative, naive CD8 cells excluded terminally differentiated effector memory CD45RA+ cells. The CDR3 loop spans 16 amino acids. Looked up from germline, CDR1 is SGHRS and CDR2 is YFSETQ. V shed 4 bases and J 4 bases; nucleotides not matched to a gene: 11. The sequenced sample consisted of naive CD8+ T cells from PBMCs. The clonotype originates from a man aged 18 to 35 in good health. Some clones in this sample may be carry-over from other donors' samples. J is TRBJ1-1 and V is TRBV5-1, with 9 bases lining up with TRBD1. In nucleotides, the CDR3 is TGCGCCAGCAGCCCCAGGACAGGGGAGAAGGTCACTGAAGCTTTCTTT. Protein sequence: CASSPRTGEKVTEAFF.